A selection of T cell receptor beta chains follows, all from one sample in a study of blood T cells in healthy people across ages. TCRdb re-analysed the 5' RACE reads in MiXCR, keeping a single row per CDR3 protein. The profile shows 1.5 million to 2 million distinct CDR3 sequences, 28% of them singletons. Material: blood. All receptors derive from a woman in her 30s in good health. Each CDR3 is given with its conserved first and last residue. Each record gives: CDR3 DNA, CDR3 protein, V gene, J gene, D gene, clone size. D genes are given only for firm matches. Expanded clones get a size class; other rows say once, few or many, or leave the size out.

TGCAGTGCTAGAGGGGACGGCAACCAAGAGACCCAGTACTTC	CSARGDGNQETQYF	TRBV20-1	TRBJ2-5	-	few
TGTGCCAGCAGCTCCAACGCAATCACAGATACGCAGTATTTT	CASSSNAITDTQYF	TRBV7-2	TRBJ2-3	-	-
TGTGCCAGCAGAACAAACCAGGGGAAAAGGACAGATACGCAGTATTTT	CASRTNQGKRTDTQYF	TRBV7-9	TRBJ2-3	-	-
TGCAGTGCTTCCTCGTTTGCGGGGGGTGACAATGAGCAGTTCTTC	CSASSFAGGDNEQFF	TRBV20-1	TRBJ2-1	TRBD2	-
TGTGCCAGCAGTGAGAAGCGTCTCCTCTACGAGCAGTACTTC	CASSEKRLLYEQYF	TRBV2	TRBJ2-7	-	few
TGCAGTGCAACGGTGGGGACTAGCGGGAGCTACGAGCAGTACTTC	CSATVGTSGSYEQYF	TRBV20-1	TRBJ2-7	TRBD2	-
TGCAGTGCTAGAATATCGACGGGGGTAAAGACCCTGTACTTC	CSARISTGVKTLYF	TRBV20-1	TRBJ2-7	-	-
TGCAGTGCTACGGGGACAGGCACTAACTATGGCTACACCTTC	CSATGTGTNYGYTF	TRBV20-1	TRBJ1-2	TRBD1	-
TGTGCCAGCAGTCCGGTATCTGGACAGGGTTTGAAGACCCAGTACTTC	CASSPVSGQGLKTQYF	TRBV6-5	TRBJ2-5	TRBD1	few
TGTGCCAGCAGGATCGGGCAGGGGAGGAATTCACCCCTCCACTTT	CASRIGQGRNSPLHF	TRBV12-3/TRBV12-4	TRBJ1-6	-	-
TGTGCCAGCAGCGTAGCTCCAGCGGGAGTCAATGAGCAGTTCTTC	CASSVAPAGVNEQFF	TRBV9	TRBJ2-1	TRBD2	-
TGTGCCAGCAGCATTACCTCCGGAGTACCTACCTACGAGCAGTACTTC	CASSITSGVPTYEQYF	TRBV5-5	TRBJ2-7	-	many
TGCGCCAGCAGCCATGAAACGGGGGGCAAAGAGACCCAGTACTTC	CASSHETGGKETQYF	TRBV5-1	TRBJ2-5	-	-
TGCAGTGCTAGAGACGGCGGGACTACAGATACGCAGTATTTT	CSARDGGTTDTQYF	TRBV20-1	TRBJ2-3	-	-
TGTGCCAGCAGCCCCGGGGCCTACGAGCAGTACTTC	CASSPGAYEQYF	TRBV7-2	TRBJ2-7	-	many
TGCGCCAGCAGCTTGGAAGATTACACTGAAGCTTTCTTT	CASSLEDYTEAFF	TRBV5-1	TRBJ1-1	-	few
TGCGCCAGCAGCTTGGTCTCTCAGGGGAACACCGGGGAGCTGTTTTTT	CASSLVSQGNTGELFF	TRBV5-1	TRBJ2-2	-	-
TGTGCCAGCAGTGTTAATGACGCCTACAATGAGCAGTTCTTC	CASSVNDAYNEQFF	TRBV2	TRBJ2-1	-	many
TGTGCCAGCAGTGTACAGGGGGCGGGGGGGTTCTTC	CASSVQGAGGFF	TRBV12-3/TRBV12-4	TRBJ2-1	-	few
TGTGCCAGCTCGGACGCCACTGGGGCCAACGTCCTGACTTTC	CASSDATGANVLTF	TRBV6-1	TRBJ2-6	-	few
TGTGCCAGCAGCTTAGTACTTGAGCAGTTCTTC	CASSLVLEQFF	TRBV7-2	TRBJ2-1	-	many